This T cell receptor (beta chain) was obtained from a study of blood T cells in healthy people across ages. Whole-study results and caveats: No conclusive comparison of naive versus antigen-experienced cells was possible with unsorted PBMCs. Older individuals had lower TCR beta diversity per million T cells (the decline was roughly linear).

Germline CDR1 reads SGDLS; CDR2 reads YYNGEE. This CDR3 spans 16 amino acids. V was cut by 3 bases and J by 1 base, with 11 bases left in between. The study recruited healthy Caucasian donors from Russia who were aged about 6 to 100. A second PCR of about 6 to 12 cycles used a sample-barcoded 5' primer and a J-beta primer mix. TCRdb redid the calling of the 5' RACE reads with MiXCR, one entry per CDR3 protein. The table includes about 760,000 distinct CDR3 sequences, roughly 56% detected once. On this clonotype itself: What it binds is unknown.

Material for sequencing was blood. This chain uses TRBV9 with TRBJ2-6; D remains unclear. This TCR came from a middle-aged man in good health. CDR3 amino acids: CASSAPASSGANVLTF. CDR3 sequence (DNA): TGTGCCAGCAGCGCCCCGGCCTCTTCTGGGGCCAACGTCCTGACTTTC.